This entry features one T cell receptor beta chain sequence. Template switching added a universal primer site, and cDNA bore unique molecular identifiers. TCRdb processed the 5' RACE reads anew with MiXCR; each CDR3 protein has one entry. The data show more than 400,000 distinct CDR3 sequences, 13% to 15% seen once. These data belong to a study of identical twins. After removal of 5 bases from V and 4 bases from J, the junction contained 11 bases not matched to a gene. Germline assignment: CDR1 DFQATT and CDR2 SNEGSKA (reference sequence). The CDR3 totals 16 residues. These same records also appear under a second study, on yellow fever vaccine responses in identical twins.

The source material was CD4+ T cells sorted from blood. The receptor was derived from a woman aged 18-30 years in good health. The rearrangement links TRBV20-1 to TRBJ2-1; 10 bases match TRBD2. The CDR3 nucleotides are TGCAGTGCTCCCCGGGCTAGCGGGAGTCGTTACAATGAGCAGTTCTTC. Its translation is CSAPRASGSRYNEQFF.